The 7 T cell receptor beta chains below were found in one sample sequenced in a study of blood T cells in healthy people across ages. Using a J-beta primer mix together with a sample-barcoded 5' primer, a second PCR was run for about 7 to 12 cycles. MiXCR, run by TCRdb on the 5' RACE reads, gives a single entry per CDR3 protein. The sample lists under 850,000 distinct CDR3 sequences; about 36% were seen once. Sequencing input: blood. The origin of the receptors is a man between 18 and 29 years old in good health.

V gene TRBV9 combines with J gene TRBJ1-1; D call uncertain. Germline CDR1 reads SGDLS; CDR2 reads YYNGEE. The CDR3 contains 10 residues. Trimming took off 2 bases at V and 4 bases at J, with 0 bases between the two ends. CDR3: CASSVTEAFF. Here the CDR3 DNA reads TGTGCCAGCAGCGTCACTGAAGCTTTCTTT. Full variable domain (rest looked up from reference TRBV9 and TRBJ1-1): DSGVTQTPKHLITATGQRVTLRCSPRSGDLSVYWYQQSLDQGLQFLIQYYNGEERAKGNILERFSAQQFPDLHSELNLSSLELGDSALYFCASSVTEAFFGQGTRLTVV.

CDR3 DNA: TGCGCCAGCAGCGTACAGGGCACGGATGGCTACACCTTC. This gives the protein CASSVQGTDGYTF. The J gene is TRBJ1-2, the V gene TRBV4-1; possibly TRBD1 for D (6 bases). Germline values: CDR1 MGHRA, CDR2 YSYEKL. V lost 5 bases, J lost 6 bases, and 13 bases lay in between. The CDR3 is 13 amino acids.

The chain couples TRBV4-1 to TRBJ1-4; D unresolved. V shed 7 bases and J shed 4 bases, with 13 bases lying between them. The CDR3 is 14 residues long. Per the germline V gene, CDR1 is MGHRA and CDR2 is YSYEKL. The CDR3 DNA reads as TGCGCCAGCAAACGCATTGGGAGTAATGAAAAACTGTTTTTT. Translating gives CASKRIGSNEKLFF.

The sample holds a few counts of this clonotype. The V call is TRBV5-5, the J call TRBJ1-3, with D uncertain. The CDR3 extends over 14 amino acids. V was shortened by 4 bases and J by 0 bases, with 8 bases between the two germline ends. The V gene's germline CDR1 is SGHKS and CDR2 YYEKEE (reference sequence). CDR3 loop: CASSPTSSGNTIYF. CDR3 sequence (DNA): TGTGCCAGCAGCCCGACAAGCTCTGGAAACACCATATATTTT.

The chain uses TRBV12-3 or TRBV12-4 and TRBJ1-1; maybe TRBD1 (6 bases). V dropped 7 bases and J dropped 11 bases, with 14 bases sitting between them. CDR3 length: 11 amino acids. CDR3 region: CASTRGGVAFF. The CDR3 DNA sequence: TGTGCCAGCACCAGAGGGGGGGTGGCTTTCTTT.

This clonotype was seen a handful of times. The chain couples TRBV12-3 or TRBV12-4 to TRBJ1-2, with D unresolved. Trimming took off 3 bases at V and 4 bases at J, with 12 bases between the two ends. The CDR3 spans 14 residues. The CDR3: CASSLDRAGYGYTF. CDR3 in DNA: TGTGCCAGCAGTTTGGATAGGGCGGGCTATGGCTACACCTTC.

The sample holds a few counts of this clonotype. This chain connects TRBV12-3 or TRBV12-4 to TRBJ2-7, with 9 bases aligning to TRBD1. Trimming cost V 6 bases and J 3 bases; bases outside gene matches: 6. The CDR3 extends over 14 amino acids. The CDR3 sequence: CASSMTGGRYEQYF. The CDR3 DNA sequence: TGTGCCAGCAGCATGACAGGGGGTCGCTACGAGCAGTACTTC.